This section outlines one TCR beta chain sequence together with its context. The antigen is not known. The data are from a study of cytomegalovirus exposure and HLA in healthy donors. Across the study: As an earlier analysis found, around 190 million T cells yielded 90 million to 140 million unique TCR beta sequences. Points from the study as a whole: Solely CMV serostatus was available to characterize immune exposure. In a later analysis, TCR beta V- and J-gene trimming was associated with a missense DCLRE1C variant.

The PCR ran on 60 Vbeta and 13 Jbeta primers. Per the original data handling: Later, an analysis found about 80 million unique TCR beta chains, and about 10 million of these were shared. Assay used: immunoSEQ multiplex PCR; TCRdb lists only in-frame clones, some missing. The V and J calls and clone size were taken over from that table, and D and trimming were inferred from the DNA. The data show about 160,000 clones, with 84% seen just once and 1.5% to 2.5% held by the top ten. The CDR3 loop spans 12 amino acids. Between the trimmed V and J ends, which lost 7 bases and 15 bases, there was a span of 19 bases. From germline, CDR1 is SNHLY and CDR2 FYNNEI.

The sample was PBMCs. This chain joins TRBV2 and TRBJ1-5; D remains unclear. The TCR sequence derives from a man aged 18 to 35 in good health and CMV-seronegative. The CDR3 DNA sequence: TGTGCCAGCACCCCGGAAGGCGGAAGGAGGCATTTT. Translated, it gives CASTPEGGRRHF.